The subject of this entry is one T cell receptor (beta chain). Its target is not known. PBMCs were derived from 9.5 to 10 ml fresh peripheral blood. The source of the sample is a study of T cells in Graves' hyperthyroidism and ophthalmopathy. General study findings and limits: A 13 V-J signature model discriminated ophthalmopathy versus stable hyperthyroidism. Model predictions of ophthalmopathy came a median 6.5 months before onset.

RNA transcripts were the template for amplifying TCR beta CDR3 regions. An initial round of RT-PCR targeting the TCR CDR3 relied on the HTBI primer set. TCRdb fed the multiplex PCR reads into MiXCR, producing one record per CDR3 protein. The data show some 700,000 distinct CDR3 sequences, with roughly a sixth seen just once and about 14% held by the top ten. V was trimmed by 6 bases and J by 1 base, leaving 15 bases between them. The CDR3 totals 14 residues. Germline lookup yields CDR1 DFQATT and CDR2 SNEGSKA (reference sequence). The chain combines TRBV20-1 with TRBJ1-1; D is perhaps TRBD1 (5 bases). Material: blood. The sequence came from a man aged 50-60 years with Graves' hyperthyroidism. The CDR3 spells CSATTAGGNTEAFF. In DNA form, the CDR3 reads TGCAGTGCCACAACAGCCGGGGGGAACACTGAAGCTTTCTTT.